This T cell receptor (beta chain) was sequenced in a study of spatial heterogeneity in lung cancer. The germline gives CDR1 MNHEY, CDR2 SVGAGI. The CDR3 has 14 amino acids. The ends were cut back, 0 bases at V and 5 bases at J, with 11 bases in the middle. Time point indicated: sample taken at primary tumor resection. Researchers sequenced whole RNA taken from tumor, nontumor lung or frozen PBMC without sorting. TCRdb ran MiXCR on the 5' RACE reads and lists one entry per CDR3 protein. The profile shows roughly 100,000 distinct CDR3 sequences, approximately 8.2% of them singletons. V usage is TRBV6-5 and J usage is TRBJ2-7; TRBD1 or TRBD2 may be the D gene (5 bases each). The receptor's source is a male donor with early-stage non-small cell lung cancer. The starting material was PBMCs, obtained at surgery. CDR3 in amino acids: CASSYSQGANEQYF. CDR3 DNA sequence: TGTGCCAGCAGTTACTCTCAGGGAGCGAACGAGCAGTACTTC.